This section outlines one T cell receptor beta chain sequence together with its context. Its antigen is still unknown. Assay: immunoSEQ multiplex PCR; the TCRdb copy retains only in-frame clones and omits some. This table holds 15,000 to 25,000 clones, about 45% found once. These data come from a study of siplizumab effects on memory and regulatory T cells. About the research overall: The mixed lymphocyte reactions, run in pairs, contained siplizumab at 0.75 to 1 ug/mL or no drug. Broader study findings: Mappable CD4+ clones that were alloreactive averaged around 70% Treg-derived with siplizumab versus around 27% in controls. Alloreactive sequences whose origin lay in unstimulated CD4+ memory cells were significantly reduced by siplizumab.

Coculture of the mixed lymphocyte reaction cells took place at 37 degrees C and lasted over five days. Germline CDR1 reads MNHEY; CDR2 reads SVGAGI. The CDR3 has 13 amino acids. Trimming pared 6 bases from V and 4 bases from J, leaving 10 bases between. Sequences were obtained from CFSE-low (dividing) CD4+ T cells sorted from an allogeneic mixed lymphocyte reaction. The rearrangement joins TRBV6-5 to TRBJ2-1; D might be TRBD2 (6 bases). This receptor was obtained from a human donor in good health; the cells came from an allogeneic mixed lymphocyte reaction. Some clones in this sample may be carry-over from other donors' samples. In DNA form, the CDR3 reads TGTGCCAGCAGAGGGGCGGGGTACAATGAGCAGTTCTTC. Its translation is CASRGAGYNEQFF.